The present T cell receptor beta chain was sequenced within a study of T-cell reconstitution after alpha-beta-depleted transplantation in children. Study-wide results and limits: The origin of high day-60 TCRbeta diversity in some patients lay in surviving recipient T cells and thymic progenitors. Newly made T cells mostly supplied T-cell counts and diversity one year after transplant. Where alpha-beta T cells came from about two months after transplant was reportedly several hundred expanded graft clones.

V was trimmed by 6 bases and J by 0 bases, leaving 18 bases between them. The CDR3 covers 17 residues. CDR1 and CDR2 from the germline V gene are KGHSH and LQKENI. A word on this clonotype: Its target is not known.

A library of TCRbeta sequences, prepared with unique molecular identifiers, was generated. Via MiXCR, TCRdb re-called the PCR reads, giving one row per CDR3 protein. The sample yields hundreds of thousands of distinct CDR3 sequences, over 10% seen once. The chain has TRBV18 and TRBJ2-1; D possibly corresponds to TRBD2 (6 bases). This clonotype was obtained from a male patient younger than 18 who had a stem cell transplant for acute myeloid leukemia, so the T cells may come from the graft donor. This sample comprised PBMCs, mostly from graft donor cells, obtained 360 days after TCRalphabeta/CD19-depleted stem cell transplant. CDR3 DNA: TGTGCCAGCTCCCTCTTCACTAGCTCGAGCTCCTACAATGAGCAGTTCTTC. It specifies CASSLFTSSSSYNEQFF.